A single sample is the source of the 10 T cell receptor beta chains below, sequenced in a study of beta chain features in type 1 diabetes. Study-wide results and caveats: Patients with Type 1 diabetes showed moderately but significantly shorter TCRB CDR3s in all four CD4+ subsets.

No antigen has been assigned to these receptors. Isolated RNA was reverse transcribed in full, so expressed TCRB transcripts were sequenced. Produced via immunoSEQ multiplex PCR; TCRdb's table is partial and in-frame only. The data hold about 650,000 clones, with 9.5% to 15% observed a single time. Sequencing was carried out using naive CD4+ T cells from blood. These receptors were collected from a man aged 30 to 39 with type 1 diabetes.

This CDR3 reads CAISENRGNPPLEKLFF. The DNA of the CDR3 is TGTGCCATCAGTGAGAACAGGGGTAACCCCCCGCTAGAAAAACTGTTTTTT. The J gene is TRBJ1-4, the V gene TRBV10-3, with 7 bases identical to TRBD1. The CDR3 is 17 residues long. The germline V gene encodes CDR1 ENHRY and CDR2 SYGVKD. With 2 bases clipped from V and 8 bases from J, the junction kept 14 bases outside the gene matches.

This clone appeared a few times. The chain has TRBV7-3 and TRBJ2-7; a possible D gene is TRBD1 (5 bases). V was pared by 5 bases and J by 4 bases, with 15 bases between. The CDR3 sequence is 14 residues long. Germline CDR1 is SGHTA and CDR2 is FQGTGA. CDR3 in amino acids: CASSLTSGFYEQYF. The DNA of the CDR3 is TGTGCCAGCAGCCTCACCTCAGGGTTTTACGAGCAGTACTTC.

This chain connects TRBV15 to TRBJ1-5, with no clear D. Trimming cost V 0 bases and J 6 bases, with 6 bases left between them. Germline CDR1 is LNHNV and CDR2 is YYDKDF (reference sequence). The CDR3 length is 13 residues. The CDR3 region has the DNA TGTGCCACCAGCAGAGAAAGGGTTCAGCCCCAGCATTTT. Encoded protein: CATSRERVQPQHF.

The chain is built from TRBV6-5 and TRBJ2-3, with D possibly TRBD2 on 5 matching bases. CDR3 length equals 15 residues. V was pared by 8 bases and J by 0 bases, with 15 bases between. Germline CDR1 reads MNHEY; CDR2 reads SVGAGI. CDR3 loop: CASQRRMGSTDTQYF. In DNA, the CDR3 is TGTGCCAGCCAACGGAGGATGGGTAGCACAGATACGCAGTATTTT.

CDR3 region: CASGAGGSPLHF. CDR3 DNA sequence: TGTGCCAGCGGGGCTGGGGGTTCACCCCTCCACTTT. The chain employs TRBV6-4 and TRBJ1-6, with D perhaps matching TRBD1 (5 bases). This CDR3 is 12 amino acids long. Germline V lookup: CDR1 MRHNA, CDR2 SNTAGT. Trimming took off 8 bases at V and 9 bases at J, with 11 bases between the two ends.

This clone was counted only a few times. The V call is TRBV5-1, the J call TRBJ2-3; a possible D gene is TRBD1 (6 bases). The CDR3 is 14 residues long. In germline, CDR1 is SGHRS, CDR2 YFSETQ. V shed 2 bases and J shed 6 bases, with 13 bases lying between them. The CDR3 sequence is CASSFEGQGDTQYF. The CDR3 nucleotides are TGCGCCAGCAGCTTTGAAGGCCAGGGGGATACGCAGTATTTT. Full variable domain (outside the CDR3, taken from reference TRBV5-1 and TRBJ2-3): KAGVTQTPRYLIKTRGQQVTLSCSPISGHRSVSWYQQTPGQGLQFLFEYFSETQRNKGNFPGRFSGRQFSNSRSEMNVSTLELGDSALYLCASSFEGQGDTQYFGPGTRLTVL.

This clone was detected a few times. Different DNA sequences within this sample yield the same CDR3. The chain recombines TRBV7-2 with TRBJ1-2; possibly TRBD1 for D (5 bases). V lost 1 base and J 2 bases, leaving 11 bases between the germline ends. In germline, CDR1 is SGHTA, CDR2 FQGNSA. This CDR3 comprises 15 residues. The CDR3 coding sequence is TGTGCCAGCAGCTTAGGGGCAGGGCCCAACTATGGCTACACCTTC. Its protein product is CASSLGAGPNYGYTF.

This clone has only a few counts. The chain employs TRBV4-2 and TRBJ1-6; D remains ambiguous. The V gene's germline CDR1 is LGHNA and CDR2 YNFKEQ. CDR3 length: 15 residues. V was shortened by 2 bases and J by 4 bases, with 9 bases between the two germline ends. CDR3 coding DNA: TGTGCCAGCAGCCAACCCGACGCTTATAATTCACCCCTCCACTTT. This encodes CASSQPDAYNSPLHF.

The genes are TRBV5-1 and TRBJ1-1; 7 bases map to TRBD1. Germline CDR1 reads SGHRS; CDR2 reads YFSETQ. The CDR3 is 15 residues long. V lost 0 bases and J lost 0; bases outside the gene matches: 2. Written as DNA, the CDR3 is TGCGCCAGCAGCTTGGCGACAGGGATGAACACTGAAGCTTTCTTT. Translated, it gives CASSLATGMNTEAFF.

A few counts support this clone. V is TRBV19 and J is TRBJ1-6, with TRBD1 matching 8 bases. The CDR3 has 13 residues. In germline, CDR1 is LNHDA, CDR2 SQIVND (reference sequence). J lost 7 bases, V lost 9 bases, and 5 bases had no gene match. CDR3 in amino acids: CASLDRDNSPLHF. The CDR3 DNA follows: TGTGCCAGCCTGGACAGGGACAATTCACCCCTCCACTTT.